The 28 T cell receptor beta chains below all came from one sample that was sequenced in a study of low-dose radiotherapy and immunotherapy resistance in tumors. Time point given: after trial treatment. Treatment here: LDRT plus nivolumab, ipilimumab, low-dose cyclophosphamide and aspirin (RACIN trial). Both TCRalpha and TCRbeta chains were reverse transcribed with V-gene-specific primers. Amplification, which lasted 15 to 20 PCR cycles, used a constant-region primer and V-primer adapter to amplify TCRs. Using its own MiXCR run on the reads, TCRdb lists one record per CDR3 protein. The table has 85,000 to 95,000 distinct CDR3 sequences, 20% to 25% seen once. The material sequenced was PBMCs, taken after low-dose radiotherapy plus immunotherapy. Receptors originate from a female donor with ovarian cancer.

The chain couples TRBV7-2 to TRBJ2-7; D perhaps matches TRBD2 (5 bases). The V end was cut by 2 bases, the J end by 3 bases, with 11 bases between. The CDR3 loop spans 14 amino acids. From germline, CDR1 is SGHTA and CDR2 FQGNSA. The CDR3 sequence is CASSLSGADYEQYF. In nucleotides, the CDR3 is TGTGCCAGCAGCTTAAGCGGCGCGGACTACGAGCAGTACTTC.

This clonotype was recorded many times. As DNA, the CDR3 is TGTGCCAGCAGGATAGAATGGACGGGAGGGACGTGGGAGACCCAGTACTTC. It yields the protein CASRIEWTGGTWETQYF. V and J are TRBV2 and TRBJ2-5; 8 positions match TRBD2. The germline CDR1 and CDR2 sequences are SNHLY and FYNNEI. There are 17 residues in the CDR3. Trimming at V came to 6 bases and at J to 5 bases, leaving 17 bases not matched to a gene. The full variable domain, rest sourced from reference TRBV2 and TRBJ2-5, is EPEVTQTPSHQVTQMGQEVILRCVPISNHLYFYWYRQILGQKVEFLVSFYNNEISEKSEIFDDQFSVERPDGSNFTLKIRSTKLEDSAMYFCASRIEWTGGTWETQYFGPGTRLLVL.

The rearrangement uses TRBV4-1 and TRBJ2-7, with 9 bases aligning to TRBD1. The CDR3 consists of 14 residues. CDR1 MGHRA and CDR2 YSYEKL come from the germline V gene. Germline trimming cut 7 bases from V and 6 bases from J; bases unmatched to any gene: 10. CDR3 sequence: CASTNDRGGGEQYF. The CDR3 DNA is TGCGCCAGCACCAATGACAGGGGGGGAGGCGAGCAGTACTTC.

This clonotype was picked up many times. The chain combines TRBV29-1 with TRBJ2-7; D perhaps matches TRBD2 (6 bases). The CDR3 runs 13 residues. Germline values: CDR1 SQVTM, CDR2 ANQGSEA. V lost 4 bases and J lost 6, with 16 bases in between. The CDR3 DNA is TGCAGCGTTGCTTTCCGCGGGATGGGCGAGCAGTACTTC. It yields the protein CSVAFRGMGEQYF.

This clonotype appeared many times. The CDR3 DNA reads TGCAGTGCCAGGGAGGGGTATGGTAGTGGCTACACCTTC. It translates to CSAREGYGSGYTF. The rearrangement uses TRBV20-1 and TRBJ1-2; D is possibly TRBD1 (5 bases). V lost 6 bases and J 7 bases, leaving 18 bases between the germline ends. CDR3 length equals 13 residues. Germline V CDR1 and CDR2: DFQATT, SNEGSKA (reference sequence).

This clonotype occurred many times. The chain uses TRBV25-1 and TRBJ2-7; 8 bases map to TRBD1. J lost 3 bases, V lost 0 bases, and 13 bases had no gene match. Germline CDR1 and CDR2: MGHDK and SYGVNS. This CDR3 is built from 18 residues. The DNA for the CDR3 is TGTGCCAGCAGTGAATACCTTAGTAAGGCAGGGGGCTACTACGAGCAGTACTTC. This sequence encodes CASSEYLSKAGGYYEQYF.

This clonotype was counted ten times or more. The gene calls are TRBV10-3 and TRBJ1-1; D gene unclear. The CDR3 runs 13 residues. The germline V and J ends were trimmed by 10 bases and 5 bases, with 17 bases remaining between them. Germline lookup yields CDR1 ENHRY and CDR2 SYGVKD. CDR3 loop: CATTLDGKTEAFF. In nucleotides, the CDR3 is TGTGCCACTACTTTGGACGGGAAGACTGAAGCTTTCTTT.

A note on this clonotype: One base separates it from a far larger clone, so it is likely a read error. The gene calls are TRBV7-4 and TRBJ2-1; 11 nucleotides line up with TRBD2. Looked up from germline, CDR1 is SGHVT and CDR2 is SQSDAQ. This CDR3 comprises 17 residues. CDR3 protein: CASSLATTSGSRNEQFF. CDR3 nucleotide sequence: TGTGCCAGCAGTTTAGCGACTACTAGCGGGAGTAGAAATGAGCAGTTCTTC. Together with reference TRBV7-4 and TRBJ2-1, the CDR3 gives the full variable domain: GAGVSQSPRYKVAKRGRDVALRCDSISGHVTLYWYRQTLGQGSEVLTYSQSDAQRDKSGRPSGRFSAERPERSVSTLKIQRTEQGDSAVYLCASSLATTSGSRNEQFFGPGTRLTVL.

This clonotype was picked up many times. V gene TRBV5-5 combines with J gene TRBJ2-1; D possibly corresponds to TRBD1 (5 bases). The CDR3 is made up of 16 amino acids. Per the germline V gene, CDR1 is SGHKS and CDR2 is YYEKEE (reference sequence). Trimming removed 4 bases from V and 3 bases from J, with 17 bases in between. CDR3 nucleotide sequence: TGTGCCAGCAGCCCCAGACAGTGGACGGTCTACAATGAGCAGTTCTTC. This encodes CASSPRQWTVYNEQFF.

This clonotype was observed many times. This chain joins TRBV7-2 and TRBJ1-2; D gene uncertain. This CDR3 is 12 amino acids long. The V gene's germline CDR1 is SGHTA and CDR2 FQGNSA. V was pared by 5 bases and J by 6 bases, with 10 bases between. The CDR3, as DNA: TGTGCCAGCAGCCCTCGGACCGATGGCTACACCTTC. It codes for CASSPRTDGYTF.

The chain uses TRBV2 and TRBJ2-3, with no clear D. From germline, CDR1 is SNHLY and CDR2 FYNNEI. This CDR3 contains 13 residues. V was shortened by 10 bases and J by 0 bases, with 11 bases between the two germline ends. The DNA for the CDR3 is TGTGCCATCACCCCGGCTAGCACAGATACGCAGTATTTT. It specifies CAITPASTDTQYF.

Regarding this clonotype: A read error is likely here: a far larger clone is one base away. This chain joins TRBV6-1 and TRBJ1-1; no clear D gene. The CDR3 totals 17 residues. Trimming cost V 5 bases and J 6 bases, with 25 bases left between them. Germline V lookup: CDR1 MNHNS, CDR2 SASEGT. The CDR3 bases are TGTGCCAGCAGTTATTACGGGGTGAACCGGGTCGGCGCTGAAGCTTTCTTT. Amino acid sequence: CASSYYGVNRVGAEAFF.

This clonotype was seen a single time. A far larger clone is a single base away, which makes a read error likely. CDR3 bases: TGTGCCACCAGTGATTTACGGGACGCGACCTACAATGAGCAGTACTTC. Translating it yields CATSDLRDATYNEQYF. This chain links TRBV24-1 with TRBJ2-5; either TRBD1 or TRBD2 may fit D (5 bases each). V lost 1 base, J lost 11 bases, and 22 bases lay in between. CDR1 is KGHDR and CDR2 is SFDVKD in the germline V gene. This CDR3 is 16 amino acids long.

This clonotype was counted many times. The chain combines TRBV19 with TRBJ2-5; D possibly corresponds to TRBD1 (5 bases). CDR3 length equals 13 residues. In germline, CDR1 is LNHDA, CDR2 SQIVND (reference sequence). V shed 2 bases and J shed 3 bases, with 7 bases lying between them. CDR3 DNA sequence: TGTGCCAGTAGTATAAGGGGAAAAGAGACCCAGTACTTC. Translation: CASSIRGKETQYF. Full variable domain (missing parts from reference TRBV19 and TRBJ2-5): DGGITQSPKYLFRKEGQNVTLSCEQNLNHDAMYWYRQDPGQGLRLIYYSQIVNDFQKGDIAEGYSVSREKKESFPLTVTSAQKNPTAFYLCASSIRGKETQYFGPGTRLLVL.

This clonotype came up many times. The V gene is TRBV2, the J gene TRBJ1-1, with no clear D. The ends were cut back, 8 bases at V and 5 bases at J, with 9 bases in the middle. This CDR3 contains 11 residues. Germline CDR1 is SNHLY and CDR2 is FYNNEI. CDR3 nucleotides: TGTGCCAGCGGCGAACGAACTGAAGCTTTCTTT. Its translation: CASGERTEAFF.

In its sample, this clonotype was seen many times. This sequence joins TRBV20-1 and TRBJ2-2; 12 bases agree with TRBD2. CDR1 and CDR2 (germline): DFQATT, SNEGSKA (reference sequence). Trimming took 6 bases from V and 7 from J; bases not matched to a gene: 12. There are 16 residues in the CDR3. Here the CDR3 DNA reads TGCAGTGCCCGGGGACTAGCGGGTGGTCGGGTCGGGGAGCTGTTTTTT. The encoded protein is CSARGLAGGRVGELFF.

This clonotype was recorded at least ten times. V is TRBV20-1 and J is TRBJ2-1, with D maybe TRBD2 (5 bases). The germline gives CDR1 DFQATT, CDR2 SNEGSKA (reference sequence). This CDR3 is 12 amino acids long. The V end lost 5 bases, the J end lost 8 bases, and 13 bases lay between the germline ends. The CDR3 reads CSAGVARYEQFF. CDR3 nucleotide sequence: TGCAGTGCTGGGGTAGCGCGATATGAGCAGTTCTTC.

Many counts were recorded for this clonotype. This chain links TRBV7-2 with TRBJ1-1; D remains ambiguous. Trimming stripped 4 bases from V and 6 bases from J, with 3 bases between. Germline V lookup: CDR1 SGHTA, CDR2 FQGNSA. CDR3 size: 10 residues. The CDR3 loop reads CASSYAEAFF. Written as DNA, the CDR3 is TGTGCCAGCAGCTACGCTGAAGCTTTCTTT.

This clonotype was found many times. The chain links TRBV28 to TRBJ2-7, with 9 bases identical to TRBD2. Germline V gene lookup returns CDR1 MDHEN and CDR2 SYDVKM. The CDR3 length is 14 residues. With 5 bases clipped from V and 3 bases from J, the junction kept 5 bases outside the gene matches. CDR3 coding DNA: TGTGCCAGCAGTCCCGAGCGGGAGGACTACGAGCAGTACTTC. This translates into CASSPEREDYEQYF.

In its sample, this clonotype was seen many times. Here the CDR3 reads CSVGGVEQFF. DNA for the CDR3: TGCAGCGTTGGAGGGGTCGAGCAGTTCTTC. The J gene is TRBJ2-1, the V gene TRBV29-1; D is possibly TRBD1 or TRBD2 (5 bases each). V lost 4 bases to trimming and J lost 10 bases, with 8 bases between them. Germline V gives CDR1 SQVTM, CDR2 ANQGSEA. The CDR3 loop spans 10 amino acids.

At least ten counts were recorded for this clonotype. The rearrangement links TRBV7-2 to TRBJ1-2, with a possible D match to TRBD1 (5 bases). Germline V CDR1 and CDR2: SGHTA, FQGNSA. The CDR3 contains 15 residues. V lost 2 bases, J lost 5 bases, and 15 bases lay in between. The CDR3 nucleotides read TGTGCCAGCAGCTTATCCGGTTCAGGGTCGTATGGCTACACCTTC. This gives the protein CASSLSGSGSYGYTF.

The chain joins TRBV7-9 to TRBJ2-2; 11 bases are shared with TRBD2. CDR1 SEHNR and CDR2 FQNEAQ come from the germline V gene (reference sequence). With V trimmed by 3 bases and J by 4 bases, 4 bases remained unmatched. The CDR3 consists of 16 residues. The CDR3 reads CASSFTSGGFTGELFF. CDR3 sequence (DNA): TGTGCCAGCAGCTTTACTAGCGGGGGTTTCACCGGGGAGCTGTTTTTT.

V and J are TRBV12-5 and TRBJ1-2; 9 positions agree with TRBD1. CDR3 size: 17 residues. V dropped 1 base and J dropped 3; count of bases not matched to a gene: 9. Per the germline V gene, CDR1 is LGHNT and CDR2 is FRNRAP. The CDR3 here is CASGLGIGGDRDYGYTF. CDR3 DNA sequence: TGTGCTAGTGGTTTGGGCATCGGTGGGGACAGGGACTATGGCTACACCTTC.

This clonotype was counted many times. The rearrangement links TRBV29-1 to TRBJ2-6; D may match TRBD1 or TRBD2 (5 bases each). Germline lookup yields CDR1 SQVTM and CDR2 ANQGSEA. The V gene lost 4 bases and the J gene lost 0 bases, with 7 bases spanning the gap. The CDR3 is made up of 14 amino acids. This CDR3 is CSVAGTSGANVLTF. Here the CDR3 DNA reads TGCAGCGTTGCCGGGACCTCTGGGGCCAACGTCCTGACTTTC.

This clonotype was seen many times. This chain connects TRBV7-9 to TRBJ1-5, with D possibly TRBD1 on 6 matching bases. CDR1 and CDR2 from the germline V gene are SEHNR and FQNEAQ (reference sequence). The V gene lost 0 bases and the J gene lost 1 base, with 16 bases spanning the gap. This CDR3 has 18 residues. CDR3 region: CASSLARAGAGSNQPQHF. Written as DNA, the CDR3 is TGTGCCAGCAGCTTAGCGCGGGCAGGGGCCGGGAGCAATCAGCCCCAGCATTTT.

This clonotype was recorded many times. The rearrangement uses TRBV20-1 and TRBJ2-3; weak D call: TRBD2 (5 bases). The CDR3 has 12 residues. V was pared by 6 bases and J by 7 bases, with 14 bases between. CDR1 and CDR2 (germline): DFQATT, SNEGSKA (reference sequence). CDR3 protein: CSARAGQNTQYF. Here the CDR3 DNA reads TGCAGTGCGAGGGCGGGCCAAAATACGCAGTATTTT.

This clonotype was counted at least ten times. The V call is TRBV16, the J call TRBJ2-4; D is unclear. Germline values: CDR1 KGHSY, CDR2 FQNENV. The CDR3 totals 13 residues. With 3 bases removed from V and 6 bases from J, the gap between germline ends came to 9 bases. The CDR3 reads CASSQGGVNIQYF. The CDR3 nucleotides read TGTGCCAGCAGCCAGGGCGGCGTAAACATTCAGTACTTC.

This clonotype was counted many times. The J gene is TRBJ1-6, the V gene TRBV7-3, with a possible D match to TRBD1 (6 bases). Trimming took 0 bases from V and 10 from J, leaving 7 bases between them. CDR1 is SGHTA, CDR2 FQGTGA, per germline. The CDR3 totals 13 residues. In DNA, the CDR3 is TGTGCCAGCAGCTTAACAGGGGGATCACCCCTCCACTTT. Its translation is CASSLTGGSPLHF. The variable domain in full, with the rest retrieved from reference TRBV7-3 and TRBJ1-6, is GAGVSQTPSNKVTEKGKYVELRCDPISGHTALYWYRQSLGQGPEFLIYFQGTGAADDSGLPNDRFFAVRPEGSVSTLKIQRTERGDSAVYLCASSLTGGSPLHFGNGTRLTVT.